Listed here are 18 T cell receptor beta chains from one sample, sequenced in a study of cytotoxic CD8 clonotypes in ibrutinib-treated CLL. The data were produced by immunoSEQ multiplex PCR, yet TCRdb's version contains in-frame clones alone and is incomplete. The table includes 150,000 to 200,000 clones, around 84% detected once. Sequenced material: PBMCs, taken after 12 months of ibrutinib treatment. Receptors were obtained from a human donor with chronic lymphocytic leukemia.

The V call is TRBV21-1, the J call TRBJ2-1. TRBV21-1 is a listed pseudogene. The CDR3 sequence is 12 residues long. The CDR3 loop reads CASSKGGGEQFF. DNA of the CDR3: TGTGCCAGCAGCAAGGGGGGCGGGGAGCAGTTCTTC.

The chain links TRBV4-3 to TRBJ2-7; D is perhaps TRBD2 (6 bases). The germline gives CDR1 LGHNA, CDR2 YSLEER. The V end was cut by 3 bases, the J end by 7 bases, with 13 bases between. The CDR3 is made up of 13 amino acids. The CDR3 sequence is CASSQPGRGEQYF. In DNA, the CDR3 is TGCGCCAGCAGCCAGCCCGGACGGGGGGAGCAGTACTTC.

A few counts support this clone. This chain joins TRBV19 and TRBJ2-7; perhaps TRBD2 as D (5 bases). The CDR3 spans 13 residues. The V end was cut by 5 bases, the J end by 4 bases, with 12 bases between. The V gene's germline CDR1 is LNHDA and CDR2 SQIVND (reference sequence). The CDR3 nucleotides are TGTGCCAGTAGTGTGGGAGAGGAGTACGAGCAGTACTTC. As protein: CASSVGEEYEQYF.

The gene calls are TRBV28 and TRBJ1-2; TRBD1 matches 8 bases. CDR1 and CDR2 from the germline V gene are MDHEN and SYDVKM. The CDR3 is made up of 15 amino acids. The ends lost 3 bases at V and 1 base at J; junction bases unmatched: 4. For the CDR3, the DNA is TGTGCCAGCAGTTTCCGGGACAGGATTAACTATGGCTACACCTTC. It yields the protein CASSFRDRINYGYTF.

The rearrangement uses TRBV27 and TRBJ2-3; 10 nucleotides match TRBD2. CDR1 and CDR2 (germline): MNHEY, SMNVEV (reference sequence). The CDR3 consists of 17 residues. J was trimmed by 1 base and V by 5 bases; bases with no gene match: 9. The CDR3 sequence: CASSPGTGLAGTDTQYF. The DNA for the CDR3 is TGTGCCAGCAGTCCCGGTACTGGACTAGCGGGCACAGATACGCAGTATTTT.

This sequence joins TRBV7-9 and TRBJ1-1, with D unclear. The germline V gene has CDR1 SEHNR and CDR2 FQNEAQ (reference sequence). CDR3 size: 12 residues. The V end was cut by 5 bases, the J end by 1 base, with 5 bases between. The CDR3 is CASSSTNTEAFF. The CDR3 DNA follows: TGTGCCAGCAGCAGTACGAACACTGAAGCTTTCTTT. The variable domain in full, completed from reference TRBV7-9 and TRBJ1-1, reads DTGVSQNPRHKITKRGQNVTFRCDPISEHNRLYWYRQTLGQGPEFLTYFQNEAQLEKSRLLSDRFSAERPKGSFSTLEIQRTEQGDSAMYLCASSSTNTEAFFGQGTRLTVV.

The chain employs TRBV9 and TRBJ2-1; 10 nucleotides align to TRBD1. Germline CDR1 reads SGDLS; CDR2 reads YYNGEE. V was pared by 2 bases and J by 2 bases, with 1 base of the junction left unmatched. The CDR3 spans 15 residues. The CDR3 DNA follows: TGTGCCAGCAGCGTGGGACAGGGGCCCTACAATGAGCAGTTCTTC. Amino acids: CASSVGQGPYNEQFF.

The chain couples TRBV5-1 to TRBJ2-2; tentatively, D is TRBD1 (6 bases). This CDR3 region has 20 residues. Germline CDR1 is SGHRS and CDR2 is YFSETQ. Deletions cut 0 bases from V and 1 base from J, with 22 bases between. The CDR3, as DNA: TGCGCCAGCAGCTTGGTGGGAGCTAATCTGGGGGCCGGGAACACCGGGGAGCTGTTTTTT. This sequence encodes CASSLVGANLGAGNTGELFF.

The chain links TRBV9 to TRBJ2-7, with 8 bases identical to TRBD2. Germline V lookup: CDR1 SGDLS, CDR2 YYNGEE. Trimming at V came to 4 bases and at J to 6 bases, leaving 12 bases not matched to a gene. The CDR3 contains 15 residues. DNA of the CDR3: TGTGCCAGCAGCCCCGCGGGGAGCGGGAGAAGCGAGCAGTACTTC. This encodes CASSPAGSGRSEQYF.

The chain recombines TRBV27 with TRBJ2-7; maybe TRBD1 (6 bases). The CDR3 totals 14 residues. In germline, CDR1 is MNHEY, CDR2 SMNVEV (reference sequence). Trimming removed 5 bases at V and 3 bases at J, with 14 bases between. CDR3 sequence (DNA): TGTGCCAGCAGTCGGGACATCGCAGTCTACGAGCAGTACTTC. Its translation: CASSRDIAVYEQYF.

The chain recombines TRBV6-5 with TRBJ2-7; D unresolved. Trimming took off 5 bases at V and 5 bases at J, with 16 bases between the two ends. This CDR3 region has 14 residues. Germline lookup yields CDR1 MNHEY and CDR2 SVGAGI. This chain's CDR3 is CASSTHGATDEQYF. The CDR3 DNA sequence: TGTGCCAGCAGTACCCACGGCGCTACCGACGAGCAGTACTTC.

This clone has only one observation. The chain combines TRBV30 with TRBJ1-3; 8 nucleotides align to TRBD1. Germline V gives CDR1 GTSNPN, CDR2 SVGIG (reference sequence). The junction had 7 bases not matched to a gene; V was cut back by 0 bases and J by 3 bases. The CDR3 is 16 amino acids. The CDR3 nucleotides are TGTGCCTGGAGTGTACGGGCAGGGGGCTTTGGAAACACCATATATTTT. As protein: CAWSVRAGGFGNTIYF.

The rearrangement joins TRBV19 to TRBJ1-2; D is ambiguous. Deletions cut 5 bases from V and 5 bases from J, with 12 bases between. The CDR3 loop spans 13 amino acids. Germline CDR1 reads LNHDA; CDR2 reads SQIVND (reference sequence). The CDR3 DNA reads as TGTGCCAGTAGTCTTCTGCGAGAGTATGGCTACACCTTC. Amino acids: CASSLLREYGYTF.

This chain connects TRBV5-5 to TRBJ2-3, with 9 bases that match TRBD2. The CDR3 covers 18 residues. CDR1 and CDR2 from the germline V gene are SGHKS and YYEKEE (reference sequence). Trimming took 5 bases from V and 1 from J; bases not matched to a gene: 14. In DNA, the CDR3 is TGTGCCAGCAGTCTTCCAGCGGGAGGCGGGGTGGGCACAGATACGCAGTATTTT. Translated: CASSLPAGGGVGTDTQYF.

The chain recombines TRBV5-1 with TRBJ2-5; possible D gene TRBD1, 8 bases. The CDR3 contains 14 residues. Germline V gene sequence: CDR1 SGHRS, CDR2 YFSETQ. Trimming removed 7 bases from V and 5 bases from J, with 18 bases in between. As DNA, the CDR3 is TGCGCCAGCTCTTCTGGGAGGGACAGGGAGACCCAGTACTTC. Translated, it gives CASSSGRDRETQYF.

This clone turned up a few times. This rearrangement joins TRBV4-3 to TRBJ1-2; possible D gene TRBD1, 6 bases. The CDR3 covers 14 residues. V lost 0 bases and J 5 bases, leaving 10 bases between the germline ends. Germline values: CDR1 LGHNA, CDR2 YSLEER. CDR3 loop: CASSQEQGRYGYTF. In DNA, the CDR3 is TGCGCCAGCAGCCAAGAACAGGGTCGGTATGGCTACACCTTC.

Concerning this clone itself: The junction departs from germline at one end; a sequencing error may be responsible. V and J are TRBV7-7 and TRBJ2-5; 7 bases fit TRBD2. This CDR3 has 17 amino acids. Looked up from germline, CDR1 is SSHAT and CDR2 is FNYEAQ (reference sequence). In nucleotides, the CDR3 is TGTGCTAGCAGCTTAGTCGGAGGCGGCGGGAGCCGAGAGACCCAGTACTTC. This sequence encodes CASSLVGGGGSRETQYF.

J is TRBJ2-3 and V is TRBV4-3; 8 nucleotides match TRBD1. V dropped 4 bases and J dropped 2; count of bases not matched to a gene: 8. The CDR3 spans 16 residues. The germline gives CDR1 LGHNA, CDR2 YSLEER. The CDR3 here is CASSLGTGLYTDTQYF. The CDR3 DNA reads TGCGCCAGCAGCCTCGGGACAGGTCTATACACAGATACGCAGTATTTT.